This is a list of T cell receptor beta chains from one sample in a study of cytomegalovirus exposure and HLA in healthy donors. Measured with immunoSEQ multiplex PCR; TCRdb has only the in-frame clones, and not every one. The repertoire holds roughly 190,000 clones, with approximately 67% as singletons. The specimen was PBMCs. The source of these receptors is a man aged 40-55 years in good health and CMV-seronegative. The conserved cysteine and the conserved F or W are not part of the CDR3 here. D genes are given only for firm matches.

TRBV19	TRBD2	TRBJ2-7	ASSPFLAGGSYEQY
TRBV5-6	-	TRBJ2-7	ASRPGFHPYEQY
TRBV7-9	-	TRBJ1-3	ASREGVSGNTIY
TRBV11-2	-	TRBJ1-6	ASSIRQTDNSPLH
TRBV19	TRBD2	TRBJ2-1	ASKRTSGYNEQF
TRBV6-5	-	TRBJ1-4	ASSGDTRNEKLF
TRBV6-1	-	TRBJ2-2	ASNPSVETGELF
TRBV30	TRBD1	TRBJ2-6	AWSVRDRGRRANVLT
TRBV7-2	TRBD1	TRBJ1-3	ASSSPTGTGRNTIY
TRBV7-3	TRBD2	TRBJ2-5	ASGQTGTSGEAQY
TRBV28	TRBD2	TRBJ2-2	ASKRGGGGQGTGELF
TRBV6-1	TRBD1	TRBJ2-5	ASSGGLGGGRGRGETQY
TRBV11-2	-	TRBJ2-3	ASSLDRADTQY
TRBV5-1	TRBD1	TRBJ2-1	ASTAGQGSYNEQF
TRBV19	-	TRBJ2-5	ASSQGGAPETQY
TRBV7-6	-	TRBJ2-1	ASSLGDSVKSSNEQF
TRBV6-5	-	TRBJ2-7	ASSYSRGGEQY
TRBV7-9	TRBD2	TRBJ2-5	ASSFPPGLAGEGQETQY
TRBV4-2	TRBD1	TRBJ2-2	ASSQKGTGNTGELF
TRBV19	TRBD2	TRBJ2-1	ASSKGSGGVSNEQF